This record concerns one TCR beta chain sequence. Its antigen is not identified. These data come from a study of cytotoxic CD8 clonotypes in ibrutinib-treated CLL. Overall study context: Partial responses numbered roughly 25 and complete responses 2; after a median about 72 months, 14 stayed remitted and around 12 progressed. Each sample contained, on average, roughly 280,000 productive templates and tens of thousands of productive rearrangements. Findings and caveats of the study: There were few public clonotypes, and on treatment they contracted or stayed stable.

Here immunoSEQ multiplex PCR was the method, and the copy in TCRdb shows in-frame clones only, minus some. The data contain 130,000 or so clones, approximately 85% of them seen just once; the ten biggest clones take up roughly 2%. Trimming shortened V by 7 bases and J by 4 bases, and 14 bases separated the two germline ends. This CDR3 region has 14 residues. The germline gives CDR1 WSHSY, CDR2 SAAADI. The J gene is TRBJ1-5, the V gene TRBV10-2; weak D call: TRBD1 (5 bases). The sequence was obtained from a human donor with chronic lymphocytic leukemia. The source material was PBMCs, sampled after 24 months of ibrutinib treatment. Here the CDR3 DNA reads TGCGCCAGCAAGCGGGACCAGGGAAATCAGCCCCAGCATTTT. It is translated as CASKRDQGNQPQHF.